The clone carrying this TCR beta chain was detected ten times or more. Its antigen is as yet unknown. Synthesis of cDNA was carried out by template-switch 5'RACE. The reaction used 10-nucleotide random UMIs. Each CDR3 protein gets one entry after TCRdb re-called the 5' RACE reads with MiXCR. The sample contains about 50,000 distinct CDR3 sequences, roughly 2% of which appear only once. The CDR3 totals 13 residues. Trimming took 8 bases from V and 0 from J, leaving 10 bases between them. The germline CDR1 and CDR2 sequences are ENHRY and SYGVKD. These data are taken from a study of neurological immune-mediated disorders. General study findings and limits: Multiple sclerosis patients had less TCR clonal expansion than even healthy controls, unlike HTLV-1-associated myelopathy. No link was found between any clinical or MRI feature and the multiple sclerosis repertoire cluster.

Unsorted libraries used 2 million PBMCs kept at -80 degrees C. This receptor was identified in a woman in her 40s with multiple sclerosis. Sequenced: PBMCs. This chain joins TRBV10-3 and TRBJ1-1; D is possibly TRBD1 (6 bases). The CDR3: CAIGRGVNTEAFF. As DNA, the CDR3 is TGTGCCATCGGGAGGGGGGTGAACACTGAAGCTTTCTTT.